This passage covers 8 T cell receptor beta chains from one sample sequenced in a study of graft-versus-host responses after intestinal transplantation. Profiled with immunoSEQ multiplex PCR; TCRdb holds only in-frame clones, not every one. Of more than 70,000 clones listed, around 84% are singletons. These receptors' targets are unknown. Sequenced material: unstimulated CD4+ T cells sorted from spleen or lymph node cells, taken before intestinal transplant. The receptors were sampled from a human donor who received an intestinal transplant.

The V gene is TRBV30, the J gene TRBJ2-7; tentative D call: TRBD1 (6 bases). V was shortened by 3 bases and J by 0 bases, with 9 bases between the two germline ends. The CDR3 totals 13 residues. Looked up from germline, CDR1 is GTSNPN and CDR2 is SVGIG (reference sequence). CDR3 loop: CAWRDRVSYEQYF. In DNA form, the CDR3 reads TGTGCCTGGAGGGACAGAGTCTCCTACGAGCAGTACTTC.

The chain uses TRBV18 and TRBJ2-6; the match to TRBD1 covers 7 bases. CDR1 KGHSH and CDR2 LQKENI come from the germline V gene. The CDR3 is made up of 15 amino acids. Trimming at V came to 3 bases and at J to 2 bases, leaving 1 base not matched to a gene. The CDR3 DNA sequence: TGTGCCAGCTCACCGCAGGGGGCTGGGGCCAACGTCCTGACTTTC. Translating gives CASSPQGAGANVLTF.

A few counts support this clone. This chain joins TRBV18 and TRBJ2-1, with a possible D match to TRBD2 (5 bases). The CDR3 totals 14 residues. Germline loops: CDR1 KGHSH, CDR2 LQKENI. V shed 3 bases and J shed 8 bases, with 14 bases lying between them. CDR3 sequence (DNA): TGTGCCAGCTCACCCGACGTTGTCGGGGATGAGCAGTTCTTC. Translating gives CASSPDVVGDEQFF.

This chain links TRBV5-1 with TRBJ1-1, with unresolved D. This CDR3 has 15 amino acids. Germline-derived CDR1 and CDR2 are SGHRS and YFSETQ. Trimming stripped 3 bases from V and 4 bases from J, with 16 bases between. CDR3 nucleotides: TGCGCCAGCAGCTCGGCCCTGACATTTTCCACTGAAGCTTTCTTT. This codes for CASSSALTFSTEAFF. The full variable domain, rest sourced from reference TRBV5-1 and TRBJ1-1, is KAGVTQTPRYLIKTRGQQVTLSCSPISGHRSVSWYQQTPGQGLQFLFEYFSETQRNKGNFPGRFSGRQFSNSRSEMNVSTLELGDSALYLCASSSALTFSTEAFFGQGTRLTVV.

The CDR3: CASSLGQGGAEQYF. In DNA, the CDR3 is TGTGCCAGCAGCCTTGGACAGGGGGGCGCCGAGCAGTACTTC. V and J are TRBV7-2 and TRBJ2-7; 10 positions agree with TRBD1. V lost 5 bases, J lost 6 bases, and 7 bases stayed unmatched. The CDR3 extends over 14 amino acids. CDR1 is SGHTA, CDR2 FQGNSA, per germline.

The V and J genes are TRBV28 and TRBJ1-4; D remains unclear. Trimming took 6 bases from V and 3 from J, leaving 5 bases between them. This CDR3 region has 12 residues. Germline loops: CDR1 MDHEN, CDR2 SYDVKM. This chain's CDR3 is CASRRANEKLFF. CDR3 in DNA: TGTGCCAGCAGGAGGGCTAATGAAAAACTGTTTTTT. Drawing the rest from reference TRBV28 and TRBJ1-4, the complete variable domain is DVKVTQSSRYLVKRTGEKVFLECVQDMDHENMFWYRQDPGLGLRLIYFSYDVKMKEKGDIPEGYSVSREKKERFSLILESASTNQTSMYLCASRRANEKLFFGSGTQLSVL.

The CDR3 reads CASSPVRDRAGNEQFF. As DNA, the CDR3 is TGTGCCAGCAGCCCCGTCCGGGACAGGGCAGGGAATGAGCAGTTCTTC. The V and J genes are TRBV11-2 and TRBJ2-1; 9 nucleotides align to TRBD1. The CDR3 loop spans 16 amino acids. Germline V gene sequence: CDR1 SGHAT, CDR2 FQNNGV. V lost 5 bases, J lost 7 bases, and 12 bases stayed unmatched.

This rearrangement joins TRBV7-9 to TRBJ2-3, with 13 bases lining up with TRBD2. The germline CDR1 and CDR2 sequences are SEHNR and FQNEAQ (reference sequence). This CDR3 is built from 16 residues. V trimming: 5 bases; J trimming: 2 bases; junction bases outside the gene matches: 4. CDR3 in DNA: TGTGCCAGCAGCACGGGACTAGCGGGATACACAGATACGCAGTATTTT. It specifies CASSTGLAGYTDTQYF. The full variable domain, completed using reference TRBV7-9 and TRBJ2-3, is DTGVSQNPRHKITKRGQNVTFRCDPISEHNRLYWYRQTLGQGPEFLTYFQNEAQLEKSRLLSDRFSAERPKGSFSTLEIQRTEQGDSAMYLCASSTGLAGYTDTQYFGPGTRLTVL.